This T cell receptor (beta chain) was profiled in a study of shared clonotypes between healthy human individuals. The CDR3 covers 14 residues. The ends were cut back, 7 bases at V and 6 bases at J, with 15 bases in the middle. Per germline, CDR1 WNHNN and CDR2 SYGVQD (reference sequence). Participating donors were healthy, HIV-negative adults free of recent acute infections or vaccinations. About this clone itself: What it binds is unknown.

Every subset had its genomic DNA shared out evenly among several immunoSEQ plates. Generated by immunoSEQ multiplex PCR, the TCRdb table keeps only in-frame clones and is missing some. The sample holds just over 2,000,000 clones, around 95% seen once. Points from the study as a whole: Limited genetic and exposure-history diversity came from having few donors. All-four-donor shared clonotypes had higher generation probabilities than non-shared clonotypes did.

This chain connects TRBV10-1 to TRBJ2-2; D may be TRBD1 (5 bases). The sequencing input was naive CD4+ T cells sorted from blood. Indicated subset: CD45RA+ positively selected. The source of this sequence is a young man in good health. Here the CDR3 reads CASNSAGLAGELFF. CDR3 sequence (DNA): TGCGCCAGCAATTCGGCAGGGCTGGCCGGGGAGCTGTTTTTT.